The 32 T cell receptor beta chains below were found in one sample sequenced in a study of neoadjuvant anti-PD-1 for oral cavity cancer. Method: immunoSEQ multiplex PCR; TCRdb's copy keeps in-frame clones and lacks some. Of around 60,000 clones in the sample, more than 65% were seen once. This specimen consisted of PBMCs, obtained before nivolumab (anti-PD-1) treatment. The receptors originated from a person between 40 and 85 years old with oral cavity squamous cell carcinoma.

CDR3 sequence reads: CASSASPGNSPLHF. The CDR3 region has the DNA TGTGCCAGCAGTGCTTCCCCAGGGAATTCACCCCTCCACTTT. The genes are TRBV6-4 and TRBJ1-6, with D possibly matching TRBD1 (5 bases). CDR3 length: 14 residues. Germline values: CDR1 MRHNA, CDR2 SNTAGT. V lost 4 bases to trimming and J lost 7 bases, with 11 bases between them.

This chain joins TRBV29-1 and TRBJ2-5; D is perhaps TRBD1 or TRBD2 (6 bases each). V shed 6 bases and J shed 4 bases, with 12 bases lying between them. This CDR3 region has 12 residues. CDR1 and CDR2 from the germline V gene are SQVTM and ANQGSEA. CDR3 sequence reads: CSVARGGETQYF. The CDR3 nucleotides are TGCAGCGTGGCCAGGGGAGGAGAGACCCAGTACTTC.

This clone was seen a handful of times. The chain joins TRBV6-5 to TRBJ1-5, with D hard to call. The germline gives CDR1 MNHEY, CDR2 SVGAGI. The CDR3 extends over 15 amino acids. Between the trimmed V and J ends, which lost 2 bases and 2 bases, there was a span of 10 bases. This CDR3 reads CASSYDGLGNQPQHF. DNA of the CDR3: TGTGCCAGCAGTTACGATGGGTTGGGCAATCAGCCCCAGCATTTT.

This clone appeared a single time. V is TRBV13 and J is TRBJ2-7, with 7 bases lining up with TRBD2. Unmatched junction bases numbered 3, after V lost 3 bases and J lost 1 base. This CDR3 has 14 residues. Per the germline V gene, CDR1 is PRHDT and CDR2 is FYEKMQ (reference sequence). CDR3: CASSLGGGSYEQYF. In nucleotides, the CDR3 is TGTGCCAGCAGCTTGGGCGGGGGTTCCTACGAGCAGTACTTC.

CDR3 coding DNA: TGTGCCAGCAGCTCGGGACTAGCGGGAGGGAACACCGGGGAGCTGTTTTTT. This translates into CASSSGLAGGNTGELFF. The V call is TRBV11-3, the J call TRBJ2-2; 15 nucleotides align to TRBD2. CDR3 size: 17 residues. Looked up from germline, CDR1 is SGHNT and CDR2 is YENEEA. With 4 bases clipped from V and 1 base from J, the junction kept 1 base outside the gene matches.

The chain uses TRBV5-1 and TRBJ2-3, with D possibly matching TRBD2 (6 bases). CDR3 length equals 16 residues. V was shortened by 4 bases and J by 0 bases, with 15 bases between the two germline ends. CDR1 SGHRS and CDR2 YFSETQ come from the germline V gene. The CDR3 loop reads CASSPPGRGSTDTQYF. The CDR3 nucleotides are TGCGCCAGCAGCCCTCCGGGGCGGGGTAGCACAGATACGCAGTATTTT.

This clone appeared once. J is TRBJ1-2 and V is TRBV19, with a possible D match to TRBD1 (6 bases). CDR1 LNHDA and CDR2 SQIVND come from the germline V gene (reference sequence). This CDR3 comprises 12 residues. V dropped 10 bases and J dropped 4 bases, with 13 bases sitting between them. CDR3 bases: TGTGCCATTTGGACAGCGAGCTATGGCTACACCTTC. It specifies CAIWTASYGYTF.

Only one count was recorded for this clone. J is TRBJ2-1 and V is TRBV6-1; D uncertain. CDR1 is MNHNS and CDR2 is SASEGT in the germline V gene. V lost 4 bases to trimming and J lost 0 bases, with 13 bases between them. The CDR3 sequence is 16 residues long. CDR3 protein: CASSAASRSSYNEQFF. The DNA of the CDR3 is TGTGCCAGCAGTGCCGCTTCTAGGAGCTCCTACAATGAGCAGTTCTTC.

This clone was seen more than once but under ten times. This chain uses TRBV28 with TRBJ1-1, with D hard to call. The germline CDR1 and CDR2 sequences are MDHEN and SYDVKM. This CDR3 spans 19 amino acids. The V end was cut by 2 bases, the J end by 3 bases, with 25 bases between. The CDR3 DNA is TGTGCCAGCAGTTTAGTCTCCCCACGGAGGAGCTTCAGTTACACTGAAGCTTTCTTT. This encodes CASSLVSPRRSFSYTEAFF.

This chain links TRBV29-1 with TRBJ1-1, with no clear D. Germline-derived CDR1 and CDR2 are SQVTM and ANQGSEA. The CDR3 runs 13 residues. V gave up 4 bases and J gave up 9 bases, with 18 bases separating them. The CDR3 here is CSVVHTSSRKAFF. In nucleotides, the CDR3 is TGCAGCGTTGTACACACTTCTTCGAGGAAAGCTTTCTTT.

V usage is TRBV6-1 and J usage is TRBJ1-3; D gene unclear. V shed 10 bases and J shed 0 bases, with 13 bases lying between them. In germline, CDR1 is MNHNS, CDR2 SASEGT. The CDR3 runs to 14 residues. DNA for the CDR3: TGTGCCACCTCGGACCCAATCTCTGGAAACACCATATATTTT. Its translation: CATSDPISGNTIYF.

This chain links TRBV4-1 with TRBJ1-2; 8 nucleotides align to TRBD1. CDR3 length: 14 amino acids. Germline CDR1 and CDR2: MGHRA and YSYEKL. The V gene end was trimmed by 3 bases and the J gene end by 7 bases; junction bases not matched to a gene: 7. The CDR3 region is CASSQERTGSGYTF. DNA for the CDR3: TGCGCCAGCAGCCAGGAAAGGACAGGGAGTGGCTACACCTTC.

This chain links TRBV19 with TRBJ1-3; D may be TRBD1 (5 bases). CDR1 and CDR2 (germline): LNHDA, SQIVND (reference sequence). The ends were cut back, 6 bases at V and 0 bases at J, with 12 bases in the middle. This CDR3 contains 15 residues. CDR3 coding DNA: TGTGCCAGTAGCTTGGGACTGAGCTCTGGAAACACCATATATTTT. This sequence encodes CASSLGLSSGNTIYF.

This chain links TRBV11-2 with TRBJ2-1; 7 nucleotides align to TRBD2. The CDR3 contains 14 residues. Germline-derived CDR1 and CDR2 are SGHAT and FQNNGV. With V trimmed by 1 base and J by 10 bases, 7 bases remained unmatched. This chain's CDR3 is CASSLASGLGEQFF. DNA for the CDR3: TGTGCCAGCAGCTTAGCTAGCGGTCTCGGAGAGCAGTTCTTC.

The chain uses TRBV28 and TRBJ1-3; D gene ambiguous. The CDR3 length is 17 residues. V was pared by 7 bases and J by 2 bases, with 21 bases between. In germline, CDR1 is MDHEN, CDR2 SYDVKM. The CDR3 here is CASIPPGVKSTGNTIYF. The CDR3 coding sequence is TGTGCCAGCATCCCGCCCGGGGTAAAGAGCACTGGAAACACCATATATTTT.

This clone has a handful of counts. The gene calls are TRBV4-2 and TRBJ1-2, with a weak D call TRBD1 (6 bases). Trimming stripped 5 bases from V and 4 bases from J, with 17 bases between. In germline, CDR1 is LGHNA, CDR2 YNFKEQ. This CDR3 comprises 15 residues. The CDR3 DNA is TGTGCCAGCAGCTCGACTGGGGGGGGGCGCTATGGCTACACCTTC. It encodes CASSSTGGGRYGYTF.

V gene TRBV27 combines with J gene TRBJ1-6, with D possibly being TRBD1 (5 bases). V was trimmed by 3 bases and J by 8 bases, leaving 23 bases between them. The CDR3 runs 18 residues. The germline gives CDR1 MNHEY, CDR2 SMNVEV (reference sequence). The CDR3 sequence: CASSFGAGRGDGDSPLHF. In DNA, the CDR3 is TGTGCCAGCAGTTTCGGGGCGGGGCGTGGGGACGGAGATTCACCCCTCCACTTT.

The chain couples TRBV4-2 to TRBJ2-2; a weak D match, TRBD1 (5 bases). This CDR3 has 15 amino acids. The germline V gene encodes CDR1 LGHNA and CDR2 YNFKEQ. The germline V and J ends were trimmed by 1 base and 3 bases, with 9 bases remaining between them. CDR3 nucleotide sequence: TGTGCCAGCAGCCAAGTGGGCAGGGACACCGGGGAGCTGTTTTTT. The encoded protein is CASSQVGRDTGELFF.

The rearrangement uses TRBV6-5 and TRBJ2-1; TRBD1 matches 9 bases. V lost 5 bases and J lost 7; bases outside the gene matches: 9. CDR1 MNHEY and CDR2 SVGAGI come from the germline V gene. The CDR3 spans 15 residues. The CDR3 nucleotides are TGTGCCAGCAGTCCTATCCAGACAGGGGGAAATGAGCAGTTCTTC. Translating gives CASSPIQTGGNEQFF.

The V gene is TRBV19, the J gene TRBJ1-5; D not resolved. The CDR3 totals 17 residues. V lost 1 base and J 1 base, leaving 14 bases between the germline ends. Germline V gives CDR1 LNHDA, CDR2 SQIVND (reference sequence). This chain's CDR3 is CASSIGAGMRSNQPQHF. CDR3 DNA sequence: TGTGCCAGTAGTATAGGGGCCGGGATGAGGAGCAATCAGCCCCAGCATTTT. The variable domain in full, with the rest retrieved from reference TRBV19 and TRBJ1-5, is DGGITQSPKYLFRKEGQNVTLSCEQNLNHDAMYWYRQDPGQGLRLIYYSQIVNDFQKGDIAEGYSVSREKKESFPLTVTSAQKNPTAFYLCASSIGAGMRSNQPQHFGDGTRLSIL.

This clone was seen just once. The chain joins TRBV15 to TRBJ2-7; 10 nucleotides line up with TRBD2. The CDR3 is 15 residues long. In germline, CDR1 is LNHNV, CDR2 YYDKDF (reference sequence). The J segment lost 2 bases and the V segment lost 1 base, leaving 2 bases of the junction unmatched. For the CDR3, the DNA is TGTGCCACCAGCAGAGCACTAGCGGGAACCTACGAGCAGTACTTC. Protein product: CATSRALAGTYEQYF.

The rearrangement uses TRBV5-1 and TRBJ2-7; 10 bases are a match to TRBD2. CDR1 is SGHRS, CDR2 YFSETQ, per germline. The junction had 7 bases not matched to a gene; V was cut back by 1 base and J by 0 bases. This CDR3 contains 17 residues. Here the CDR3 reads CASSLNLAGGSSYEQYF. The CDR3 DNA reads TGCGCCAGCAGCTTGAATTTAGCGGGGGGAAGCTCCTACGAGCAGTACTTC.

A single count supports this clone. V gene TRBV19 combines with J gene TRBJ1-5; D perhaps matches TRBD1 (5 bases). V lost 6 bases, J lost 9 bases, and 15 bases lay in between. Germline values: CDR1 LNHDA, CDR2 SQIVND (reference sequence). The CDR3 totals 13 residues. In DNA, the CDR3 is TGTGCCAGTAGGGGGGGGTCAGGGCGGCCCCAGCATTTT. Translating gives CASRGGSGRPQHF.

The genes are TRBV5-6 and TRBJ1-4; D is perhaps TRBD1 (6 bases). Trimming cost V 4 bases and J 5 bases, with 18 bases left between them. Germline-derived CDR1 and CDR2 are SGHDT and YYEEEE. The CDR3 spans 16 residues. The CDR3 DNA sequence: TGTGCCAGCAGCCCCCGGGGGGGCCTTCTCAATGAAAAACTGTTTTTT. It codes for CASSPRGGLLNEKLFF.

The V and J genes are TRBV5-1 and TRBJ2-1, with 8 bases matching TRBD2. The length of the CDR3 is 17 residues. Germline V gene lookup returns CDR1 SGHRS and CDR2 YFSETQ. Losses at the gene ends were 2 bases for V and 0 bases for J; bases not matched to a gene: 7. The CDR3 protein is CASSFSGSLSSYNEQFF. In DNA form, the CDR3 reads TGCGCCAGCAGCTTCAGCGGGAGTTTGAGCTCCTACAATGAGCAGTTCTTC.

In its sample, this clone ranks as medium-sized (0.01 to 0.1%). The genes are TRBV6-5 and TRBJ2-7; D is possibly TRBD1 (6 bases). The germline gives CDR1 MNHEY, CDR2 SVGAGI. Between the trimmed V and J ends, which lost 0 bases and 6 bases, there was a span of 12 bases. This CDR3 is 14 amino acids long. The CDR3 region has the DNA TGTGCCAGCAGTTACTCATACAGGGCGGGCGAGCAGTACTTC. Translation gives CASSYSYRAGEQYF.

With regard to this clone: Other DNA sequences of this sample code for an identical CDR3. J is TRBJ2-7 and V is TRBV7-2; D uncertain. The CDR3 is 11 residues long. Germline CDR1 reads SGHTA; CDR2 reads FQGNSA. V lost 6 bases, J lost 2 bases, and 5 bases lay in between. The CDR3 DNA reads TGTGCCAGCAGTTTAACCTACGAGCAGTACTTC. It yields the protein CASSLTYEQYF.

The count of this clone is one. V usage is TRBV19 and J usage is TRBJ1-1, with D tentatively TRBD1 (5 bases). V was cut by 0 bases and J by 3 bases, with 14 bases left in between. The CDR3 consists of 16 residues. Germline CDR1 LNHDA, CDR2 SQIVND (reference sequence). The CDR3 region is CASSIDKSWDYTEAFF. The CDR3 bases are TGTGCCAGTAGTATAGATAAATCCTGGGACTACACTGAAGCTTTCTTT.

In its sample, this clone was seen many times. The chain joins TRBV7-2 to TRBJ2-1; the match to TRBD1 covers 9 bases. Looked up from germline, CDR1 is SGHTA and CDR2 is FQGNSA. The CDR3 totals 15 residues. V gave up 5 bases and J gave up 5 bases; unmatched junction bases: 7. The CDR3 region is CASSPGTGKDNEQFF. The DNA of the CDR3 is TGTGCCAGCAGCCCCGGGACAGGGAAGGACAATGAGCAGTTCTTC.

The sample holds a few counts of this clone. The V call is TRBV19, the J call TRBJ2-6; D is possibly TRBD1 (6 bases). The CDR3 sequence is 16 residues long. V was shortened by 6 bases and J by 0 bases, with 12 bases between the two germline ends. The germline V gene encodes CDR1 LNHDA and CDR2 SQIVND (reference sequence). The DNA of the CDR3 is TGTGCCAGTAGCCCGACAGGCGTCTCTGGGGCCAACGTCCTGACTTTC. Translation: CASSPTGVSGANVLTF.

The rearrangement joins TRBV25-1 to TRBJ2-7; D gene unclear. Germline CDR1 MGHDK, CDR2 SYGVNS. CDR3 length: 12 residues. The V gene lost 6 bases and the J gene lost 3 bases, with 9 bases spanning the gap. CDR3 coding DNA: TGTGCCAGCAGCCCCTTAGGCTACGAGCAGTACTTC. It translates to CASSPLGYEQYF.

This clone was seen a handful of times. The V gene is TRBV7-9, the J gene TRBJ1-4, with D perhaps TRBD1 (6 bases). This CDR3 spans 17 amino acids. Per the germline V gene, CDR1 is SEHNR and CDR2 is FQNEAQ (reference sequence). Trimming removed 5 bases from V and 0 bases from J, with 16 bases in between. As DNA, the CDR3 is TGTGCCAGCAGCCCCCTGACAGGAGGGTCAACTAATGAAAAACTGTTTTTT. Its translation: CASSPLTGGSTNEKLFF.